This paragraph reports one T cell receptor beta chain. Its antigen remains undetermined. No base quality information exists; no much larger clone differs at one position. From cysteine to phenylalanine, the CDR3 is 16 amino acids long. Only CDR3 DNA is held: 48 bases, read in frame from base 1. Cut back by 6 bases and 3 bases, the V and J ends lie 21 bases apart. As encoded in the germline V gene, CDR1 is MNHNS while CDR2 is SASEGT. The sample comes from a study of CD8+CD57+ T cells in acquired aplastic anemia (dated by TCRdb to 2017 to 2018). In terms of the full investigation: DNA extracted from sorted CD4+ and CD8+ cells had a mean of around 3.3 ug, with a range of 0.2 to 27.4 ug. CD8+CD57+ expansion was defined as a frequency above the mean frequency observed in healthy subjects. General conclusions and limits of the study: Between patients and healthy controls, no significant difference in CD8+ Simpson's diversity was found (P=0.060). Around 31 CD8+ CDR3 sequences were shared between patients and controls but appeared highly expressed in patients and within their immunodominant clones.

Patients chosen for sequencing had shown expansion of CD8+CD57+ cells by flow cytometry. Severe acquired aplastic anemia was diagnosed in all patients according to International Study of Aplastic Anemia and Agranulocytosis and Camitta criteria. No patient had received any therapy when blood was sampled. The study deep-sequenced TCR repertoires of sorted CD4+ and CD8+ blood T cells from severe aplastic anemia patients and healthy subjects. Patients were enrolled in the USA under clinicaltrials.gov protocols 00001620, 01623167, 00001397, 00071045, 00081523 and 00961064. Ficoll-Paque density gradient centrifugation was used to isolate peripheral blood mononuclear cells. Before DNA extraction, CD4+ and CD8+ T cells were sorted with FACS or magnetic beads. TCR beta VDJ combination and CDR3 sequence profiling used genomic DNA as the template. An Illumina HiSeq 2000 was used for TCR repertoire sequencing. As for the original processing: Repertoire assessment relied on Simpson's diversity index, CDR3 size and DJ length profiles, and TRBV/TRBJ rearrangement plots. The most abundant DNA sequence in the deep sequencing data was taken as the immunodominant clone. CDR3 amino acid sequences were screened for sharing across subjects and compared with published repertoires and the VDJdb database. TCRdb reran the public reads through fastp at Q25 and MiXCR, keeping productive beta chains. For every CDR3 protein sequence, its rows merge into one entry that carries the most common genes and DNA. TCRdb, not the authors, supplied the V and J calls. The sample yields 200,000 to 300,000 distinct CDR3 sequences; roughly 82% were counted once. The top ten clones comprise 40% to 55% of the sample.

The receptor was derived from a human donor with aplastic anemia. The rearrangement joined TRBV6-1 to TRBJ2-7, with the D segment identity uncertain. Material: sorted CD4+, CD8+, or CD8+CD57+ T cells (not recorded which) from PBMCs. The nucleotides are TGTGCCAGCAGCTTCGGTTTTGGCCAAACCAACTACGAGCAGTACTTC. Translation gives CASSFGFGQTNYEQYF.